These 30 T cell receptor beta chains originate from one sample sequenced in a study of T cell responses to AZD1222 COVID-19 vaccine. Sequenced by immunoSEQ multiplex PCR; TCRdb stores in-frame clones only, minus some. The sample yields over 70,000 clones, 70% to 80% seen once. Here the sequenced sample was peripheral blood, taken 28 days after the second dose of the MenACWY control vaccine. The receptors derive from an adult who received the MenACWY meningococcal vaccine as a control.

The J gene is TRBJ1-1, the V gene TRBV4-1; possibly TRBD1 for D (6 bases). Germline CDR1 MGHRA, CDR2 YSYEKL. CDR3 length: 19 amino acids. The ends were cut back, 4 bases at V and 0 bases at J, with 24 bases in the middle. CDR3 DNA: TGCGCCAGCAGCCCCCGAGGGTCAGCAGGGGCTGGGATGAACACTGAAGCTTTCTTT. Encoded protein: CASSPRGSAGAGMNTEAFF.

This clone has at least ten counts. This sequence joins TRBV2 and TRBJ1-4; no clear D gene. From germline, CDR1 is SNHLY and CDR2 FYNNEI. The CDR3 is 15 amino acids. Between the trimmed V and J ends, which lost 7 bases and 4 bases, there was a span of 16 bases. CDR3 amino acids: CASTPRRGNNEKLFF. In DNA, the CDR3 is TGTGCCAGCACCCCGAGGCGCGGGAATAATGAAAAACTGTTTTTT.

About this clone itself: A much more abundant neighbour one base away suggests this may be a read error. V usage is TRBV6-5 and J usage is TRBJ1-1, with no clear D. The CDR3 loop spans 12 amino acids. Trimming took off 4 bases at V and 3 bases at J, with 6 bases between the two ends. Germline-derived CDR1 and CDR2 are MNHEY and SVGAGI. The CDR3 DNA follows: TGTGCCAGCAGTTTTGGGGACACTGAAGCTTTCTTT. This encodes CASSFGDTEAFF.

The V call is TRBV28, the J call TRBJ1-5; no firm D call. V was clipped by 6 bases and J by 2 bases, with 11 bases between them. Germline CDR1 reads MDHEN; CDR2 reads SYDVKM. This CDR3 is 14 amino acids long. CDR3 amino acids: CASSQGRGNQPQHF. In DNA form, the CDR3 reads TGTGCCAGCAGCCAAGGGAGGGGCAATCAGCCCCAGCATTTT. Full variable domain (missing parts from reference TRBV28 and TRBJ1-5): DVKVTQSSRYLVKRTGEKVFLECVQDMDHENMFWYRQDPGLGLRLIYFSYDVKMKEKGDIPEGYSVSREKKERFSLILESASTNQTSMYLCASSQGRGNQPQHFGDGTRLSIL.

This chain uses TRBV29-1 with TRBJ1-1; D unclear. The CDR3 is 12 residues long. The germline CDR1 and CDR2 sequences are SQVTM and ANQGSEA. The V end lost 6 bases, the J end lost 4 bases, and 12 bases lay between the germline ends. CDR3 sequence reads: CSVLIPGTEAFF. The CDR3 DNA reads as TGCAGCGTCCTAATCCCCGGCACTGAAGCTTTCTTT. The full variable domain, in which reference TRBV29-1 and TRBJ1-1 provide the parts outside the CDR3, is SAVISQKPSRDICQRGTSLTIQCQVDSQVTMMFWYRQQPGQSLTLIATANQGSEATYESGFVIDKFPISRPNLTFSTLTVSNMSPEDSSIYLCSVLIPGTEAFFGQGTRLTVV.

This clone was recorded only once. The rearrangement links TRBV9 to TRBJ1-4, with TRBD1 matching over 8 bases. Germline trimming cut 4 bases from V and 4 bases from J; bases unmatched to any gene: 3. CDR1 is SGDLS, CDR2 YYNGEE, per germline. CDR3 length: 14 residues. CDR3 region: CASSKTGDNEKLFF. The CDR3 DNA reads as TGTGCCAGCAGCAAGACAGGGGATAATGAAAAACTGTTTTTT.

V is TRBV5-6 and J is TRBJ1-1; tentative D call: TRBD1 (6 bases). V was pared by 4 bases and J by 4 bases, with 8 bases between. The CDR3 spans 12 residues. The germline V gene has CDR1 SGHDT and CDR2 YYEEEE. CDR3 in amino acids: CASSRTVTEAFF. CDR3 in DNA: TGTGCCAGCAGCCGGACAGTCACTGAAGCTTTCTTT.

This chain's CDR3 is CASSYGILHTDTQYF. The CDR3 DNA sequence: TGTGCCAGCAGTTATGGGATACTTCACACAGATACGCAGTATTTT. The chain has TRBV6-2 or TRBV6-3 and TRBJ2-3; unclear D gene. Trimming took off 3 bases at V and 2 bases at J, with 12 bases between the two ends. Germline V CDR1 and CDR2: MNHEY, SVGEGT. The length of the CDR3 is 15 residues.

This clone came up a few times. The genes are TRBV5-4 and TRBJ1-2; 9 bases match TRBD1. The V gene end was trimmed by 4 bases and the J gene end by 8 bases; junction bases not matched to a gene: 18. Germline V gene sequence: CDR1 SGHNT, CDR2 YYREEE (reference sequence). There are 17 residues in the CDR3. This CDR3 reads CASSPTPGTGMLEGYTF. CDR3 bases: TGTGCCAGCAGCCCAACCCCCGGGACAGGGATGTTGGAAGGCTACACCTTC.

CDR3 sequence reads: CASSSYGTGQETQYF. CDR3 in DNA: TGTGCCAGCAGTTCTTACGGGACTGGCCAGGAGACCCAGTACTTC. The chain has TRBV6-5 and TRBJ2-5, with D perhaps TRBD2 (6 bases). The V end was cut by 4 bases, the J end by 5 bases, with 17 bases between. The CDR3 sequence is 15 residues long. Germline CDR1 MNHEY, CDR2 SVGAGI.

The chain combines TRBV5-4 with TRBJ1-2; 10 bases are shared with TRBD1. The CDR3 is made up of 15 amino acids. Trimming at V came to 4 bases and at J to 8 bases, leaving 11 bases not matched to a gene. Germline V gene lookup returns CDR1 SGHNT and CDR2 YYREEE (reference sequence). The CDR3 reads CASSADRGMGRGYTF. CDR3 DNA sequence: TGTGCCAGCAGCGCGGACAGGGGGATGGGGCGAGGCTACACCTTC.

The chain employs TRBV5-4 and TRBJ1-2; 10 bases map to TRBD1. The CDR3 is 15 amino acids. V lost 4 bases, J lost 3 bases, and 6 bases stayed unmatched. Germline CDR1 and CDR2: SGHNT and YYREEE (reference sequence). The CDR3 protein is CASSGTGALHYGYTF. CDR3 in DNA: TGTGCCAGCAGCGGGACAGGGGCCCTTCACTATGGCTACACCTTC.

V usage is TRBV12-3 or TRBV12-4 and J usage is TRBJ2-2; D is unresolved. V was cut by 8 bases and J by 5 bases, with 12 bases left in between. The CDR3 sequence is 13 residues long. The CDR3 DNA sequence: TGTGCCAGCCGACAAGGCCAGACCGGGGAGCTGTTTTTT. As protein: CASRQGQTGELFF.

This clone came up a few times. The V call is TRBV7-9, the J call TRBJ1-2; D remains ambiguous. The germline CDR1 and CDR2 sequences are SEHNR and FQNEAQ (reference sequence). V dropped 2 bases and J dropped 4 bases, with 5 bases sitting between them. The CDR3 runs 12 residues. The CDR3 bases are TGTGCCAGCAGCTTAATGGGCTATGGCTACACCTTC. It translates to CASSLMGYGYTF.

The chain joins TRBV24-1 to TRBJ1-5; 10 nucleotides agree with TRBD1. Per the germline V gene, CDR1 is KGHDR and CDR2 is SFDVKD. The CDR3 extends over 19 amino acids. J gave up 0 bases and V 4 bases, and 11 bases lay outside the gene matches. DNA for the CDR3: TGTGCCACCAGTGAGTTGGGACAGGGGTTTGTAATTAGCAATCAGCCCCAGCATTTT. It codes for CATSELGQGFVISNQPQHF.

This chain links TRBV27 with TRBJ2-7, with 12 bases fitting TRBD2. The CDR3 runs 15 residues. After removal of 5 bases from V and 4 bases from J, the junction contained 6 bases not matched to a gene. Germline-derived CDR1 and CDR2 are MNHEY and SMNVEV (reference sequence). This chain's CDR3 is CASSPTSGSRYEQYF. As DNA, the CDR3 is TGTGCCAGCAGTCCGACTAGCGGGAGTCGGTACGAGCAGTACTTC.

The rearrangement links TRBV14 to TRBJ1-6; TRBD1 matches at 11 bases. Per germline, CDR1 SGHDN and CDR2 FVKESK. The V and J ends lost 0 bases and 10 bases, in that order; junction bases with no gene match: 5. CDR3 size: 16 residues. The CDR3: CASSQDGQGARSPLHF. DNA for the CDR3: TGTGCCAGCAGCCAAGATGGACAGGGGGCGAGATCACCCCTCCACTTT.

The V call is TRBV29-1, the J call TRBJ2-5; 8 nucleotides line up with TRBD2. The junction had 8 bases not matched to a gene; V was cut back by 4 bases and J by 4 bases. CDR1 is SQVTM and CDR2 is ANQGSEA in the germline V gene. This CDR3 has 14 amino acids. The CDR3 sequence: CSVALGGGRETQYF. The DNA for the CDR3 is TGCAGCGTTGCCCTCGGGGGGGGGCGAGAGACCCAGTACTTC.

In regard to this clone: An end of the junction does not agree with germline; a read error may underlie this. The chain joins TRBV6-2 or TRBV6-3 to TRBJ2-7; perhaps TRBD2 as D (6 bases). CDR1 is MNHEY, CDR2 SVGEGT, per germline. This CDR3 has 14 amino acids. CDR3 residues: CASCYGGVYYEQYF. CDR3 nucleotides: TGTGCCAGCTGTTATGGAGGGGTTTACTACGAGCAGTACTTC.

CDR3: CSVEEYRTNTF. CDR3 DNA sequence: TGCAGCGTTGAAGAGTACAGGACTAACACCTTC. The chain uses TRBV29-1 and TRBJ1-2; a possible D gene is TRBD1 (5 bases). V lost 0 bases, J lost 12 bases, and 11 bases lay in between. Germline V CDR1 and CDR2: SQVTM, ANQGSEA. CDR3 length equals 11 residues.

The rearrangement joins TRBV7-2 to TRBJ2-1; the match to TRBD2 covers 9 bases. V shed 3 bases, J shed 7 bases, and the junction held 7 bases outside the gene matches. Germline V gives CDR1 SGHTA, CDR2 FQGNSA. There are 15 residues in the CDR3. The CDR3 is CASSFPSGRSNEQFF. The CDR3 DNA is TGTGCCAGCAGCTTCCCCAGCGGGAGGTCGAATGAGCAGTTCTTC.

This clone was seen repeatedly, ten times or more. This chain joins TRBV2 and TRBJ1-1; D unresolved. Trimming removed 3 bases at V and 7 bases at J, with 6 bases between. The V gene's germline CDR1 is SNHLY and CDR2 FYNNEI. This CDR3 spans 11 amino acids. The CDR3 bases are TGTGCCAGCAGTGAGTTGGGTGAAGCTTTCTTT. Amino acids: CASSELGEAFF. Together with reference TRBV2 and TRBJ1-1, the CDR3 gives the full variable domain: EPEVTQTPSHQVTQMGQEVILRCVPISNHLYFYWYRQILGQKVEFLVSFYNNEISEKSEIFDDQFSVERPDGSNFTLKIRSTKLEDSAMYFCASSELGEAFFGQGTRLTVV.

This chain uses TRBV2 with TRBJ1-2; D is unclear. The CDR3 totals 11 residues. CDR1 is SNHLY and CDR2 is FYNNEI in the germline V gene. V lost 7 bases and J 6 bases, leaving 9 bases between the germline ends. In DNA, the CDR3 is TGTGCCAGCACAAACGGGAATGGCTACACCTTC. It codes for CASTNGNGYTF.

The rearrangement links TRBV3-1 (or the pseudogene TRBV3-2) to TRBJ1-5; perhaps TRBD1 as D (5 bases). CDR3 length: 13 residues. Per the germline V gene, CDR1 is LGHDT and CDR2 is YNNKEL (reference sequence). Trimming pared 4 bases from V and 4 bases from J, leaving 8 bases between. As DNA, the CDR3 is TGTGCCAGCAGCCGCCAGGGTAATCAGCCCCAGCATTTT. Protein: CASSRQGNQPQHF.

Only one count was recorded for this clone. The chain combines TRBV6-5 with TRBJ1-6; D is unclear. Trimming removed 11 bases from V and 1 base from J, with 9 bases in between. Germline loops: CDR1 MNHEY, CDR2 SVGAGI. The CDR3 runs 13 residues. The DNA for the CDR3 is TGTGCCGCCAACAGATCCTATAATTCACCCCTCCACTTT. The encoded protein is CAANRSYNSPLHF.

The V and J genes are TRBV5-1 and TRBJ2-2; D is unresolved. This CDR3 comprises 14 residues. Germline V gene lookup returns CDR1 SGHRS and CDR2 YFSETQ. V lost 7 bases and J lost 0, with 10 bases in between. DNA for the CDR3: TGCGCCAGCGCCGAGACCTCGAACACCGGGGAGCTGTTTTTT. Amino acid sequence: CASAETSNTGELFF.

The chain links TRBV27 to TRBJ2-3; 9 bases agree with TRBD2. CDR3 length: 17 residues. Germline-derived CDR1 and CDR2 are MNHEY and SMNVEV (reference sequence). V shed 5 bases, J shed 5 bases, and the junction held 14 bases outside the gene matches. The chain's CDR3 is CASSPNLSGGRGDTQYF. The CDR3 coding sequence is TGTGCCAGCAGTCCAAACCTTAGCGGGGGCCGGGGAGATACGCAGTATTTT.

The chain carries TRBV6-2 or TRBV6-3 and TRBJ2-4; D is unclear. Germline V gene data show CDR1 as MNHEY and CDR2 as SVGEGT. The CDR3 loop spans 15 amino acids. Trimming left V 0 bases short and J 7 bases short, with 13 bases between. This CDR3 reads CASSYSPGLGNIQYF. The CDR3 region has the DNA TGTGCCAGCAGTTACTCGCCGGGCCTTGGGAACATTCAGTACTTC.

The V gene is TRBV19, the J gene TRBJ1-2; D remains ambiguous. V was shortened by 7 bases and J by 0 bases, with 15 bases between the two germline ends. The CDR3 consists of 15 residues. Germline V gene sequence: CDR1 LNHDA, CDR2 SQIVND (reference sequence). The CDR3 protein is CASTQETVANYGYTF. CDR3 nucleotide sequence: TGTGCCAGTACCCAAGAGACGGTAGCTAACTATGGCTACACCTTC.

This chain links TRBV23-1 with TRBJ2-7; no definite D call. TRBV23-1 is classed as an ORF, of uncertain function. This CDR3 comprises 14 residues. The V end lost 1 base, the J end lost 0 bases, and 7 bases lay between the germline ends. The chain's CDR3 is CASSQWGNSYEQYF. The CDR3 nucleotides are TGCGCCAGCAGTCAATGGGGAAACTCCTACGAGCAGTACTTC.